There are many counts of the clone carrying this T cell receptor beta chain. Template material for amplifying TCR beta CDR3 regions consisted of RNA transcripts. Using the HTBI primer set, a first-round RT-PCR was run on the TCR CDR3. MiXCR was run by TCRdb on the multiplex PCR reads, yielding one entry per CDR3 protein. The sample yields more than 500,000 distinct CDR3 sequences, around 13% seen once. This sample stems from a study of T cells in Graves' hyperthyroidism and ophthalmopathy. For Graves' hyperthyroidism to be stable, ophthalmopathy could not progress within 18 months. The hyperthyroidism patients had all been newly diagnosed, and their disease duration was under 2 months. Their ages ranged from 18 to 65 years. The V end was cut by 8 bases, the J end by 0 bases, with 14 bases between. The CDR3 sequence is 15 residues long. Germline CDR1 reads MDHEN; CDR2 reads SYDVKM.

The specimen was blood. This receptor was obtained from a woman in her thirties or forties with Graves' hyperthyroidism. V usage is TRBV28 and J usage is TRBJ1-5; no clear D. CDR3 protein: CASSQQFGSNQPQHF. The CDR3 DNA sequence: TGTGCCAGCTCCCAACAATTCGGTAGCAATCAGCCCCAGCATTTT.